Listed below are T cell receptor beta chains from one sample, sequenced in a study of blood T cells in healthy people across ages. TCRdb processed the 5' RACE reads anew with MiXCR; each CDR3 protein has one entry. The table includes about 900,000 distinct CDR3 sequences, around 62% detected once. Material for sequencing was blood. These receptors were obtained from a man younger than 40 in good health. The CDR3 runs from the conserved cysteine through the conserved F or W. Each record gives: D gene, J gene, V gene, clone size, CDR3 length, CDR3 DNA, CDR3 protein. A D gene is named only where the DNA matches it firmly. The size entry is marked missing in some rows and otherwise reads once, few, many or a size class.

D: TRBD1; J: TRBJ2-6; V: TRBV14; size: NA; length: 16; DNA: TGTGCCAGCAGCCTACTACAGGGGGATGGGGCCAACGTCCTGACTTTC; CDR3: CASSLLQGDGANVLTF
D: TRBD2; J: TRBJ2-4; V: TRBV7-2; size: NA; length: 17; DNA: TGTGCCAGCAGCTCAACGGCGGTAGCGGGGGGTCTAGGGGAGCAGTACTTC; CDR3: CASSSTAVAGGLGEQYF
D: TRBD1; J: TRBJ2-7; V: TRBV5-1; size: NA; length: 14; DNA: TGCGCCAGCAGCTTTACAGGGGATGGAGGCGAGCAGTACTTC; CDR3: CASSFTGDGGEQYF
D: NA; J: TRBJ1-2; V: TRBV20-1; size: NA; length: 13; DNA: TGCAGTGCTAGAGATCAGGGGCACTATGGCTACACCTTC; CDR3: CSARDQGHYGYTF
D: NA; J: TRBJ2-3; V: TRBV20-1; size: many; length: 14; DNA: TGCAGTGCCGGCCGGCAGGGGTTCACAGATACGCAGTATTTT; CDR3: CSAGRQGFTDTQYF
D: NA; J: TRBJ1-1; V: TRBV20-1; size: NA; length: 12; DNA: TGCAGTGCTATCCGGGCGAACACCGAAGCTTTCTTT; CDR3: CSAIRANTEAFF
D: TRBD1; J: TRBJ2-1; V: TRBV9; size: NA; length: 18; DNA: TGTGCCAGCAGCACCTCTTGGACAGGCGAGAACTCCTACAATGAGCAGTTCTTC; CDR3: CASSTSWTGENSYNEQFF
D: NA; J: TRBJ2-3; V: TRBV2; size: NA; length: 15; DNA: TGTGCCAGCAGTGGAGGCCAGGTTAGCACAGATACGCAGTATTTT; CDR3: CASSGGQVSTDTQYF
D: TRBD1; J: TRBJ2-1; V: TRBV10-3; size: once; length: 14; DNA: TGTGCCATCAGCGATTCGACAGGGACCAATGAGCAGTTCTTC; CDR3: CAISDSTGTNEQFF
D: NA; J: TRBJ2-5; V: TRBV19; size: NA; length: 15; DNA: TGTGCCAGTAGTATAGGGAGACAGGAAGGTGGGACCCAGTACTTC; CDR3: CASSIGRQEGGTQYF
D: NA; J: TRBJ2-2; V: TRBV5-1; size: NA; length: 15; DNA: TGCGCCAGCAGAAGGGGCCCCCTGGAAGACGGGGAGCTGTTTTTT; CDR3: CASRRGPLEDGELFF
D: NA; J: TRBJ2-3; V: TRBV20-1; size: few; length: 13; DNA: TGCAGTGCTAGAGGTCCCGTGGGAGATACGCAGTATTTT; CDR3: CSARGPVGDTQYF
D: TRBD2; J: TRBJ2-3; V: TRBV12-3/TRBV12-4; size: few; length: 14; DNA: TGTGCCAGCAGCCTTAGCGGGGCTCAGAATACGCAGTATTTT; CDR3: CASSLSGAQNTQYF
D: TRBD2; J: TRBJ2-1; V: TRBV28; size: NA; length: 13; DNA: TGTGCCAGCAGAGCCGGGACTAGCCATCGGCAGTTCTTC; CDR3: CASRAGTSHRQFF
D: TRBD1; J: TRBJ2-7; V: TRBV6-2/TRBV6-3; size: NA; length: 13; DNA: TGTGCCAGCGGACAGGGACGTCCCTACGAGCAGTACTTC; CDR3: CASGQGRPYEQYF
D: NA; J: TRBJ2-7; V: TRBV20-1; size: NA; length: 15; DNA: TGCAGTGCTAGAGTAAGCCGGCGGGGACCCTACGAGCAGTACTTC; CDR3: CSARVSRRGPYEQYF
D: NA; J: TRBJ2-6; V: TRBV4-3; size: few; length: 19; DNA: TGCGCCAGCAGCCAAGATACAAGGGGGTTCAATTCGGGGGCCAACGTCCTGACTTTC; CDR3: CASSQDTRGFNSGANVLTF
D: NA; J: TRBJ2-1; V: TRBV20-1; size: NA; length: 13; DNA: TGCAGTGCTAGAGACGGGAGCGGCAATGAGCAGTTCTTC; CDR3: CSARDGSGNEQFF
D: NA; J: TRBJ2-7; V: TRBV4-2; size: NA; length: 16; DNA: TGTGCCAGCAGCCGGACGCTCAGAGGGACCTCCTACGAGCAGTACTTC; CDR3: CASSRTLRGTSYEQYF
D: TRBD1; J: TRBJ2-7; V: TRBV15; size: NA; length: 15; DNA: TGTGCCACCAGCAAAACAGGGGGCCAATCCTACGAGCAGTACTTC; CDR3: CATSKTGGQSYEQYF
D: NA; J: TRBJ1-1; V: TRBV20-1; size: NA; length: 13; DNA: TGCAGTGCTTTGGACAGCCTGAACACTGAAGCTTTCTTT; CDR3: CSALDSLNTEAFF